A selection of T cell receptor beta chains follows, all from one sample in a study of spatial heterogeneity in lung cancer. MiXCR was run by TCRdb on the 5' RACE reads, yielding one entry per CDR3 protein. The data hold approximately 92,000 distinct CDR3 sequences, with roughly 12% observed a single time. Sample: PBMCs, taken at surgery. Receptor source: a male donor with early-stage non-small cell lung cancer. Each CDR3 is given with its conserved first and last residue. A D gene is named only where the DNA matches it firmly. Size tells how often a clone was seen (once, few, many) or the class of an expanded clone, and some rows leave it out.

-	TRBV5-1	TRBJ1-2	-	TGCGCCAGCAGCTTGAACCAGGGGAACTATGGCTACACCTTC	CASSLNQGNYGYTF
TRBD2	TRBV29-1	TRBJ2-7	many	TGCAGCGTTGAATTCGGGGGAGGGTCCGAGCAGTACTTC	CSVEFGGGSEQYF
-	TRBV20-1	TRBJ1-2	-	TGCAGTGCTAGAGCGGCCGACAGGTCAAAGGCAGGCTATGGCTACACCTTC	CSARAADRSKAGYGYTF
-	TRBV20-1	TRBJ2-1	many	TGCAGTGCTAGAGATTCCCCCTCTCCCTACAATGAGCAGTTCTTC	CSARDSPSPYNEQFF
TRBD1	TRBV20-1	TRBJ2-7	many	TGCAGTGCTTACGGGACAGGGGGCTCCTACGAGCAGTACTTC	CSAYGTGGSYEQYF
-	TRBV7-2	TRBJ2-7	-	TGTGCCAGCAGCCCCGAAGGAATCCGGGACGGCTCCTACGAGCAGTACTTC	CASSPEGIRDGSYEQYF
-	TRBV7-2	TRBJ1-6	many	TGTGCCAGCAGCTTAGGCACAGGAATTTATAATTCACCCCTCCACTTT	CASSLGTGIYNSPLHF
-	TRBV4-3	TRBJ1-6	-	TGCGCCAGCAGCCAAGAGGAGGGTTTAGGTTCACCCCTCCACTTT	CASSQEEGLGSPLHF
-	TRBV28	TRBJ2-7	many	TGTGCCAGCAGTTTGCAAGGACAGACCTCGGCCTACGAGCAGTACTTC	CASSLQGQTSAYEQYF
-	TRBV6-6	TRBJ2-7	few	TGTGCCAGCAGTCTGACAGTCTACGAGCAGTACTTC	CASSLTVYEQYF
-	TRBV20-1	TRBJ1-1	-	TGCAGTGCTGGCTCCCCGACGGGGACTGAAGCTTTCTTT	CSAGSPTGTEAFF
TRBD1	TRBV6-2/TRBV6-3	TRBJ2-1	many	TGTGCCAGCAGTTTGACAGGGAACAATGAGCAGTTCTTC	CASSLTGNNEQFF
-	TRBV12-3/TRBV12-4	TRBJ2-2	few	TGTGCCAGCAGCCAACTCACAAGGACCGGGGAGCTGTTTTTT	CASSQLTRTGELFF
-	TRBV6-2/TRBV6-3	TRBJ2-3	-	TGTGCCAGCCTAAGGACTCGCACAGATACGCAGTATTTT	CASLRTRTDTQYF
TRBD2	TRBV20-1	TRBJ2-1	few	TGCAGTGCTAGGGTACTAGCGGGAGCTTCCTATGAGCAGTTCTTC	CSARVLAGASYEQFF
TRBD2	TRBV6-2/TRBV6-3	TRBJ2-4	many	TGTGCCAGCAGCGGGACTAGCGGAAGACTAGCCAAAAACATTCAGTACTTC	CASSGTSGRLAKNIQYF
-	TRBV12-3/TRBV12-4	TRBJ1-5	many	TGTGCCAGCAGTTTGTCAGCCAATCAGCCCCAGCATTTT	CASSLSANQPQHF
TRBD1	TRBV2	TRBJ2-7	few	TGTGCCACCGGAGTTAACAGGGGTTGGTACGAGCAGTACTTC	CATGVNRGWYEQYF
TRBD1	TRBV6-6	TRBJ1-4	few	TGTGCCCGCTGCTACCCGGGACAGGAAAATGAAAAACTGTTTTTT	CARCYPGQENEKLFF
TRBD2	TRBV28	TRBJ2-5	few	TGTGCCAGCAACCCCAGCGGGAGGGCCCGGGAGACCCAGTACTTC	CASNPSGRARETQYF
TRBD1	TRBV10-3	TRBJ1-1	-	TGTGCCATCAGTACCCGGACAGGGGGCCTCTCTGAAGCTTTCTTT	CAISTRTGGLSEAFF
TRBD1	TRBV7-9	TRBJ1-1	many	TGTGCCAGCAGCACCAGACAGGGAGTGACTGAAGCTTTCTTT	CASSTRQGVTEAFF
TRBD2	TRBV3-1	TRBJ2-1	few	TGTGCCAGCAGTCCAAAGGAGGCGGCTAGCGGGAGGGGCAATGAGCAGTTCTTC	CASSPKEAASGRGNEQFF
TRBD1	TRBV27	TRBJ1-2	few	TGTGCCAGCAGTTTTCCAGGGGGCCGCGGCTACACCTTC	CASSFPGGRGYTF
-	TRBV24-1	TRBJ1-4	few	TGTGCCACACGGCGGGGCCGTAATGAAAAACTGTTTTTT	CATRRGRNEKLFF
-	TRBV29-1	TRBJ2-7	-	TGCAGCGTTCAGAGCTCCTACGAGCAGTACTTC	CSVQSSYEQYF
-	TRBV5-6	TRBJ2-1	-	TGTGCCAGCAGCTCGGCCGGGGTCCCAAGGCAGTTCTTC	CASSSAGVPRQFF
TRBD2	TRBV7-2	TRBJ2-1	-	TGTGCCGTCCGCGGGAGCTCCTACAATGAGCAGTTCTTC	CAVRGSSYNEQFF
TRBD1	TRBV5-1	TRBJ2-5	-	TGCGCCAGCAGCTTCACCGGGACAGGGGCAGAGACCCAGTACTTC	CASSFTGTGAETQYF
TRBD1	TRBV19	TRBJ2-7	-	TGTGCCAGTAGTGAGAGGGGGCGGCCCTACGAGCAGTACTTC	CASSERGRPYEQYF
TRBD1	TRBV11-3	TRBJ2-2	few	TGTGCCAGCAGCTCGAATGAACAGGGGCTCCTGGGCGGGGAGCTGTTTTTT	CASSSNEQGLLGGELFF
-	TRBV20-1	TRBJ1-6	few	TGCAGTGCTAGGGGCAGGGGTCTCCCTTCACCCCTCCACTTT	CSARGRGLPSPLHF
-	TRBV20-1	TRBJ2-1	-	TGCAGTGCTCGCAAGGGGGGGCGCGAGCAGTTCTTC	CSARKGGREQFF
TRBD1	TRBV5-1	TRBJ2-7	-	TGCGCCAGCAGCACGGACAGGGGTTCCTACGAGCAGTACTTC	CASSTDRGSYEQYF
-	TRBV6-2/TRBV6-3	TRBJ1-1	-	TGTGCCAGCACCTCGAGGTCAGGGGTCGGCAGGGTGAGAACTGAAGCTTTCTTT	CASTSRSGVGRVRTEAFF
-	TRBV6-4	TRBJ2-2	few	TGTGCCAGCAGTGCCGACTTTCCCGGGGAGCTGTTTTTT	CASSADFPGELFF
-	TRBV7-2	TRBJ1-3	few	TGTGCCAGCCGAATAACAGGGACGGGAAACACCATATATTTT	CASRITGTGNTIYF
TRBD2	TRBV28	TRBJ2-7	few	TGTGCCAGCAGTTTACGGATAGCGGGACACTACGAGCAGTACTTC	CASSLRIAGHYEQYF
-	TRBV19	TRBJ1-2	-	TGTGCCAGTAGTAGGTCCCGGGACTGGAACTATGGCTACACCTTC	CASSRSRDWNYGYTF
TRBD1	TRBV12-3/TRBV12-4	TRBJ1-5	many	TGTGCCAGCAGCGCGGGACAGGGATATAATCAGCCCCAGCATTTT	CASSAGQGYNQPQHF
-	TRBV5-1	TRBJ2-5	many	TGCGCCAGCAGCATCTCGGGCGAGACCCAGTACTTC	CASSISGETQYF
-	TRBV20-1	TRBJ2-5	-	TGCAGTGCTAGAGGGGGGTACGAGACCCAGTACTTC	CSARGGYETQYF
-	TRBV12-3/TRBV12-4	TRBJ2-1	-	TGTGCCAGCAGTCGCCAGCGGGCTGACTACAATGAGCAGTTCTTC	CASSRQRADYNEQFF
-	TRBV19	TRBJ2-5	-	TGTGCCAGTAGTATCTCAAACAGTCAAGAGACCCAGTACTTC	CASSISNSQETQYF
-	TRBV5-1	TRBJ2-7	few	TGCGCCAGCAGCTTGGGAAGGAGTCCCAGCGGTAGTGCTTGGGGGGAGCAGTACTTC	CASSLGRSPSGSAWGEQYF
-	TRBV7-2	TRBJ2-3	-	TGTGCCAGCAGCTTACAAGGGAGTCAAGGTGGGGATACGCAGTATTTT	CASSLQGSQGGDTQYF
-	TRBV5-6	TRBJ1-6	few	TGTGCCAGCAGCATCCGGACGGGAGAACTCCTCCACTTT	CASSIRTGELLHF
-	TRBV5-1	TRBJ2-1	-	TGCGCCAGCAGCCCGCTCCCGAGCTCCTACAATGAGCAGTTCTTC	CASSPLPSSYNEQFF
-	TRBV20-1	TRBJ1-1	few	TGCAGTGCACGGGGAGGGTACACTGAAGCTTTCTTT	CSARGGYTEAFF
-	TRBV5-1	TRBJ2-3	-	TGCGCCAGCAGCTTGGAAACGAGCCGTACAGATACGCAGTATTTT	CASSLETSRTDTQYF
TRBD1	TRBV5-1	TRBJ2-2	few	TGCGCCAGCAGCCGACAGGGGGCGGGCACCGGGGAGCTGTTTTTT	CASSRQGAGTGELFF
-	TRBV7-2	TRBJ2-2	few	TGTGCCAGCAGCCCAGAGTACACCGGGGAGCTGTTTTTT	CASSPEYTGELFF
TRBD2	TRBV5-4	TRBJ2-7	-	TGTGCCAGCAGCTTGGGGACTAGCGGGAGGGCCAATAAGGTTCCCTACGAGCAGTACTTC	CASSLGTSGRANKVPYEQYF
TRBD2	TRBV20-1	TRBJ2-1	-	TGCAGTGCTAGACAGGGACTAGCGGGTATATACAATGAGCAGTTCTTC	CSARQGLAGIYNEQFF
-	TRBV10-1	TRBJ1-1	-	TGCGCCAGCAGTGAGTACCCTATACAGGGAAGCACTGAAGCTTTCTTT	CASSEYPIQGSTEAFF